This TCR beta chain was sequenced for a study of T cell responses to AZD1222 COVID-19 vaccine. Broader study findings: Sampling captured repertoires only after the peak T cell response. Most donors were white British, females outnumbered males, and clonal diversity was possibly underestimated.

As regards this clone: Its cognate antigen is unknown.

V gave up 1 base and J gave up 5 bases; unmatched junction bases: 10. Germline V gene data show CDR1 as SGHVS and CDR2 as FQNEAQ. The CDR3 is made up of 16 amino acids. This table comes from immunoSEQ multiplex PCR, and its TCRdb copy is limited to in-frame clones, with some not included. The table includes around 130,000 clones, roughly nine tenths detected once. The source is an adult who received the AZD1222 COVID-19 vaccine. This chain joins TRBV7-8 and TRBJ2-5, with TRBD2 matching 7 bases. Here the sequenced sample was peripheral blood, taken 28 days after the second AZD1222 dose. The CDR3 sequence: CASSLVVAGVRETQYF. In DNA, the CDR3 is TGTGCCAGCAGCTTAGTGGTGGCGGGAGTAAGGGAGACCCAGTACTTC.